The clone carrying this TCR beta chain has only a few counts. The antigen is not known. This entry comes from a study of response to subunit inactivated influenza vaccine. With V trimmed by 5 bases and J by 3 bases, 12 bases remained unmatched. CDR3 size: 17 residues. Study outcomes and limitations: After each seasonal influenza vaccination, few new T cells are recruited, the authors suggested.

TCRdb re-called the RT-PCR reads with MiXCR, one entry per CDR3 protein. The sample lists over 650,000 distinct CDR3 sequences, under 20% occurring once. This sequence originates from a man in his fifties who received an inactivated influenza vaccine. The source material was PBMCs from blood, sampled around 5 days after vaccination. The chain links TRBV12-3 or TRBV12-4 to TRBJ2-3; TRBD1 aligns across 9 bases. DNA of the CDR3: TGTGCCAGCAGTCTATCCGGGACAGGGTTTATTACAGATACGCAGTATTTT. Its protein product is CASSLSGTGFITDTQYF.